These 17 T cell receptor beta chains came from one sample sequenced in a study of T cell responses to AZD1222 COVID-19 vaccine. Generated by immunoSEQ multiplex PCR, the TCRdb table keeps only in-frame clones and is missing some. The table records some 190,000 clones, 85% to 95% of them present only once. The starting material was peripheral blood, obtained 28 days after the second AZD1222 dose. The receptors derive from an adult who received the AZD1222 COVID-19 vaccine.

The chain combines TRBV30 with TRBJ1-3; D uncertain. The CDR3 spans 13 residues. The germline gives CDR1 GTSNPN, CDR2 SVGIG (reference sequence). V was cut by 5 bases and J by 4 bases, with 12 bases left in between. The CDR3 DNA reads TGTGCCTGGGTTAAGGGAGCGGGAAACACCATATATTTT. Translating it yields CAWVKGAGNTIYF.

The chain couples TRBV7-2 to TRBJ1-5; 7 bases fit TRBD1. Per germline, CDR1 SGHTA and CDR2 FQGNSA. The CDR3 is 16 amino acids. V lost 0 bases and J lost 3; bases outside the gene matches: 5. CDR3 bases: TGTGCCAGCAGCTTAGCGATGACAGGGAACAATCAGCCCCAGCATTTT. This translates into CASSLAMTGNNQPQHF. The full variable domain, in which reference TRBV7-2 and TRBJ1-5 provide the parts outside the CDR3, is GAGVSQSPSNKVTEKGKDVELRCDPISGHTALYWYRQSLGQGLEFLIYFQGNSAPDKSGLPSDRFSAERTGGSVSTLTIQRTQQEDSAVYLCASSLAMTGNNQPQHFGDGTRLSIL.

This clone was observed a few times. In nucleotides, the CDR3 is TGTGCCAGCAGTCCGACAGGGGGAAATTCACCCCTCCACTTT. It codes for CASSPTGGNSPLHF. This chain connects TRBV3-1 (or the pseudogene TRBV3-2) to TRBJ1-6, with 9 positions matching TRBD1. The germline gives CDR1 LGHDT, CDR2 YNNKEL (reference sequence). The CDR3 spans 14 residues. Trimming removed 6 bases from V and 7 bases from J; junction bases left unmatched: 4.

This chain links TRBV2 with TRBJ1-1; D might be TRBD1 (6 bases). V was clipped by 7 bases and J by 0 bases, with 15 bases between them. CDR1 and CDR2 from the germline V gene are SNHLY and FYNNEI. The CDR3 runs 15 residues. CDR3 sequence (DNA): TGTGCCAGCACCTCGGAGGGGGGTTTGAACACTGAAGCTTTCTTT. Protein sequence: CASTSEGGLNTEAFF.

The CDR3 bases are TGTGCCAGCAGACTTGACGGGGGCTATGGCTACACCTTC. Its translation: CASRLDGGYGYTF. The J gene is TRBJ1-2, the V gene TRBV12-3 or TRBV12-4; maybe TRBD1 (5 bases). Trimming cost V 6 bases and J 4 bases, with 12 bases left between them. This CDR3 comprises 13 residues.

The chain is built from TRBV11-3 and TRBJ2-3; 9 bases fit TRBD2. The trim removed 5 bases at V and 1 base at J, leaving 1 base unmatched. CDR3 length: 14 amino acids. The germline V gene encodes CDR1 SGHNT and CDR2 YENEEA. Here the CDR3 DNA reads TGTGCCAGCAGCAGGACTAGCGGCACAGATACGCAGTATTTT. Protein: CASSRTSGTDTQYF.

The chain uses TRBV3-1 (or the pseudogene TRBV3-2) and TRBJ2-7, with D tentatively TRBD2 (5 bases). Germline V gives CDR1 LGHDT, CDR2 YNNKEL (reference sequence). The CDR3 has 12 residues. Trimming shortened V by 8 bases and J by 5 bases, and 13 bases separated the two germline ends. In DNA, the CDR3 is TGTGCCAGCGGGAGACTCCTCCACGAGCAGTACTTC. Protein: CASGRLLHEQYF.

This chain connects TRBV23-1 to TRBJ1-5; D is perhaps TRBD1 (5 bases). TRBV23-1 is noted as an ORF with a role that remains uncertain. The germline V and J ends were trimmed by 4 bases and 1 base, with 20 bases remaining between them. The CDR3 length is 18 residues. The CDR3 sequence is CASSPVRQGGSSNQPQHF. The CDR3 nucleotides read TGCGCCAGCAGTCCAGTTCGGCAGGGAGGATCGAGCAATCAGCCCCAGCATTTT.

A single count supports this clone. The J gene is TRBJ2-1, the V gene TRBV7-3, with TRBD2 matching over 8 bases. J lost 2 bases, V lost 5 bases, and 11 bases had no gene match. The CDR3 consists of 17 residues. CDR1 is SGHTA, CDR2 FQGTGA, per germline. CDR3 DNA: TGTGCCAGCAGCCCTCTCGGGGGGGACAATGCCTACAATGAGCAGTTCTTC. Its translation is CASSPLGGDNAYNEQFF.

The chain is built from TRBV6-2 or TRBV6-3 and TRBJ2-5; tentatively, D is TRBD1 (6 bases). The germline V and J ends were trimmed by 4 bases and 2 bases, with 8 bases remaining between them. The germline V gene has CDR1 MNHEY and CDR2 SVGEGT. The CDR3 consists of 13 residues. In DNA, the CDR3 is TGTGCCAGCAGTTGGGGGCCGCAAGAGACCCAGTACTTC. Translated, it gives CASSWGPQETQYF.

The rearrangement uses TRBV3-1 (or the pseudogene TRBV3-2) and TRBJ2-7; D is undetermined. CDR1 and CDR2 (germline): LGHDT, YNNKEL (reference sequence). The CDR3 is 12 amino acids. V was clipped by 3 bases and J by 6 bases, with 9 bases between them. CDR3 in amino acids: CASSHFSGEQYF. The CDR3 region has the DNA TGTGCCAGCAGCCACTTCAGTGGCGAGCAGTACTTC.

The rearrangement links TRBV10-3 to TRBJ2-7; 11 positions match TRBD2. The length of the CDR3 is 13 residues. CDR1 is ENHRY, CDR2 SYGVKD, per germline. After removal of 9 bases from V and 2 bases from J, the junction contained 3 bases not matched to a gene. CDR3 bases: TGTGCCATGGGGACTAGCGGAACCTACGAGCAGTACTTC. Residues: CAMGTSGTYEQYF.

The DNA of the CDR3 is TGTGCCAGTAGTATAAGGGGTCGTGAGGGCTACGAGCAGTACTTC. This codes for CASSIRGREGYEQYF. V usage is TRBV19 and J usage is TRBJ2-7; D could derive from TRBD1 or TRBD2 (5 bases each). The CDR3 loop spans 15 amino acids. Germline V lookup: CDR1 LNHDA, CDR2 SQIVND (reference sequence). The V end lost 2 bases, the J end lost 3 bases, and 14 bases lay between the germline ends.

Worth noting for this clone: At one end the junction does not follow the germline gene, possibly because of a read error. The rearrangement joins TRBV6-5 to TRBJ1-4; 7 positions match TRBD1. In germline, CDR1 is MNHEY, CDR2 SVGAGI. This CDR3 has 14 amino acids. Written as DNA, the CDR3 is TGTGCCAGCACTTACGACAGGGACAATGAAAAACTGTTTTTT. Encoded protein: CASTYDRDNEKLFF.

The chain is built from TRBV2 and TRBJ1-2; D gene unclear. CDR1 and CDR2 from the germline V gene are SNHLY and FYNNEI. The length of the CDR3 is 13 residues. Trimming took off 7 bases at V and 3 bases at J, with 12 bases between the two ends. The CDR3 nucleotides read TGTGCCAGCACCGAACTAGGTCACTATGGCTACACCTTC. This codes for CASTELGHYGYTF.

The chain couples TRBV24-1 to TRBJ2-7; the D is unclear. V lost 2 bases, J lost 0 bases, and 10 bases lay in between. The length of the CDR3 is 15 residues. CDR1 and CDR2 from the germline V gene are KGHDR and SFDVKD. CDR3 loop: CATSDSPDISYEQYF. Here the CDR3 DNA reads TGTGCCACCAGTGATTCCCCCGACATCTCCTACGAGCAGTACTTC.

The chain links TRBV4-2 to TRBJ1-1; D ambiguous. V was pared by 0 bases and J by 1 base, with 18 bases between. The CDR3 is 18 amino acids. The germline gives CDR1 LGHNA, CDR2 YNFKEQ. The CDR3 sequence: CASSQDGSRARRNTEAFF. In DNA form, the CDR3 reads TGTGCCAGCAGCCAAGATGGATCAAGAGCACGGAGGAACACTGAAGCTTTCTTT.